This passage covers 5 T cell receptor beta chains from one sample sequenced in a study of breast tumors, draining lymph nodes, adjacent tissues. TCRdb independently ran MiXCR on the multiplex PCR reads; one entry per CDR3 protein. The table has 150,000 to 200,000 distinct CDR3 sequences, 25% to 40% seen once. Breast cancer patients provided tissue from their axillary draining lymph nodes. The sample comprised axillary lymph node tissue. These receptors were collected from a female donor with breast cancer. Some clones in this sample may be carry-over from other donors' samples.

The J gene is TRBJ2-7, the V gene TRBV7-6, with TRBD1 matching 9 bases. This CDR3 is 15 amino acids long. The germline gives CDR1 SGHVS, CDR2 FNYEAQ. The trim removed 5 bases at V and 0 bases at J, leaving 5 bases unmatched. The CDR3 DNA reads TGTGCCAGCAGCCCATGGACAGGGGCCTCCTACGAGCAGTACTTC. Encoded protein: CASSPWTGASYEQYF.

This chain uses TRBV28 with TRBJ2-7; 11 bases agree with TRBD1. Germline CDR1 and CDR2: MDHEN and SYDVKM. This CDR3 spans 14 amino acids. The V and J ends lost 7 bases and 2 bases, in that order; junction bases with no gene match: 4. The DNA of the CDR3 is TGTGCCAGCACAGGACAGGGGGCCCCCTACGAGCAGTACTTC. Translated, it gives CASTGQGAPYEQYF.

As concerns this clonotype: Being one base from a much bigger clone, this may be a read error. The genes are TRBV11-3 and TRBJ2-2; the D is unclear. V lost 0 bases and J 8 bases, leaving 7 bases between the germline ends. Germline CDR1 is SGHNT and CDR2 is YENEEA. The CDR3 has 13 residues. The CDR3 here is CASSLEPRGELFF. CDR3 bases: TGTGCCAGCAGCTTAGAGCCCCGTGGGGAGCTGTTTTTT.

This clonotype was found many times. The chain employs TRBV15 and TRBJ2-7, with 7 bases aligning to TRBD2. The germline V gene encodes CDR1 LNHNV and CDR2 YYDKDF (reference sequence). The V and J ends lost 0 bases and 3 bases, in that order; junction bases with no gene match: 5. The CDR3 is made up of 15 amino acids. The CDR3 nucleotides read TGTGCCACCAGCAGAGATAGGCTAGCGGACTACGAGCAGTACTTC. This sequence encodes CATSRDRLADYEQYF.

With regard to this clonotype: The junction does not match germline at one end; this may be a read error. This chain joins TRBV13 and TRBJ1-6, with 8 bases aligning to TRBD1. Germline values: CDR1 PRHDT, CDR2 FYEKMQ (reference sequence). The CDR3 extends over 12 amino acids. The CDR3 region has the DNA TGTGCCAGCAGCTCGCAGGGGGCTGGCCGACGCTTT. Translation: CASSSQGAGRRF. The full variable domain, completed using reference TRBV13 and TRBJ1-6, is AAGVIQSPRHLIKEKRETATLKCYPIPRHDTVYWYQQGPGQDPQFLISFYEKMQSDKGSIPDRFSAQQFSDYHSELNMSSLELGDSALYFCASSSQGAGRRFGNGTRLTVT.